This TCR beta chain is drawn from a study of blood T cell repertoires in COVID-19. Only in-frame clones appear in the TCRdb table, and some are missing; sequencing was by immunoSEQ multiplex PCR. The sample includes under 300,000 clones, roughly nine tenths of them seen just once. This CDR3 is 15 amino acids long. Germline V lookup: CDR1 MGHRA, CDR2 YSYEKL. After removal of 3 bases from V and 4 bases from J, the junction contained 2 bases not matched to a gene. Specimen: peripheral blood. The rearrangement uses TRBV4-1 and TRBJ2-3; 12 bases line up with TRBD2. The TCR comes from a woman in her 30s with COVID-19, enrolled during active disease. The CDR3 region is CASSHPSGGADTQYF. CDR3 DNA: TGCGCCAGCAGCCACCCTAGCGGGGGGGCAGATACGCAGTATTTT.